Listed below are T cell receptor beta chains from one sample, sequenced in a study of post-analysis software for immune sequencing data. TCRdb reprocessed the PCR reads via MiXCR and lists one record per CDR3 protein. Among fewer than 850,000 distinct CDR3 sequences, less than 35% were seen once, and the ten largest hold 0.56%. Sequencing was done on a sample of blood. The receptor source for this set is a girl aged 10-17 years with multiple sclerosis. CDR3s leave out the opening cysteine and the closing phenylalanine or tryptophan. Each record gives: J gene, V gene, CDR3 protein.

>TRBJ1-5|TRBV7-9
ASSLLGRNQPQH
>TRBJ2-1|TRBV2
ASTGLTYDEQF
>TRBJ2-5|TRBV6-2/TRBV6-3
ASLGEDQETQY
>TRBJ2-5|TRBV20-1
SARTPTGGAETQY
>NA|TRBV20-1
SASNRDSENYEQY
>TRBJ2-5|TRBV6-5
ASRGLAGKETQY
>TRBJ1-5|TRBV2
ASSGGTVNQPQH
>TRBJ1-2|TRBV12-3/TRBV12-4
ASTNPPYRPHGYT
>TRBJ1-2|TRBV25-1
ASSEYDTGAYGYT
>TRBJ2-6|TRBV6-1
AATSGANVLT
>TRBJ1-3|TRBV6-5
ASSYSRDRRTIY
>TRBJ1-2|TRBV29-1
SASTAGYGYT
>TRBJ2-7|TRBV3-1
ASSQDRERGGYEQY
>TRBJ2-7|TRBV9
ASSVEEGQTYEQY
>TRBJ2-7|TRBV5-6
ASSGTLNPYEQY
>TRBJ2-3|TRBV5-6
ASSLITGGTQY
>TRBJ1-3|TRBV7-2
ASSVKSSGNTIY
>TRBJ1-5|TRBV12-3/TRBV12-4
ASTDRTGGLRQPQH
>TRBJ2-3|TRBV10-3
AITAKALTDTQY